This TCR beta chain was profiled in a study of cytomegalovirus exposure and HLA in healthy donors. About the study: The 120 or so validation repertoires were reported in a later analysis to have been generated on the same platform as the approximately 700 first-cohort repertoires. Study-wide results and caveats: Testing in vitro showed a few CMV-associated chains specific for CMV antigens. A classifier reportedly called cytomegalovirus status with high sensitivity and specificity. Associated with cytomegalovirus, according to the listing, were around 160 TCR beta chains.

Assay used: immunoSEQ multiplex PCR; TCRdb lists only in-frame clones, some missing. The sample records about 250,000 clones, 80% to 90% being singletons. Worth noting for this clone: Its target is not known.

Trimming removed 2 bases at V and 4 bases at J, with 11 bases between. The CDR3 has 14 residues. In germline, CDR1 is LGHNA, CDR2 YSLEER. This TCR came from a man younger than 35 in good health and CMV-seronegative. V and J are TRBV4-3 and TRBJ1-1; D perhaps matches TRBD1 (6 bases). The specimen sequenced was PBMCs. In DNA, the CDR3 is TGCGCCAGCAGCCAACTCACCAGGGGCACTGAAGCTTTCTTT. Amino acids: CASSQLTRGTEAFF.